Sequencing of this T cell receptor (beta chain) was carried out in a study of CD8 T cells in Susac syndrome. A quantity of roughly 0.5 to 1 ug RNA underwent reverse transcription using random hexamers. The amplification used immunoSEQ multiplex PCR on TCR beta CDR3; it spanned 54 Vbeta and 13 Jbeta. Using its own MiXCR run on the immunoSEQ multiplex PCR reads, TCRdb lists one record per CDR3 protein. Here the sample spans more than 200,000 distinct CDR3 sequences, 90% to 95% being singletons. With regard to this clonotype: Its target is not known.

Sequencing targeted TCR beta in blood CD8+ and CD4+ T cells. Bulk CD8+ and CD4+ cells came from magnetic negative isolation; CD8+ TEMRA by FACS. Study-wide results and caveats: As the study acknowledged, the number of individuals who were part of its TCR sequencing and HLA analysis was relatively small.

The receptor was derived from a human donor with multiple sclerosis. Sequencing input: CD8+ T cells from PBMCs.

CDR3 residues: CASSSSSGATPTDTQYF. The CDR3 bases are TGTGCCAGCAGCTCGTCGTCGGGCGCGACCCCCACAGATACGCAGTATTTT. The J gene is TRBJ2-3, the V gene TRBV7-9; D remains unclear. The CDR3 contains 17 residues. Trimming cost V 4 bases and J 2 bases, with 19 bases left between them. Germline loops: CDR1 SEHNR, CDR2 FQNEAQ (reference sequence). The whole variable domain, remainder taken from reference TRBV7-9 and TRBJ2-3, is DTGVSQNPRHKITKRGQNVTFRCDPISEHNRLYWYRQTLGQGPEFLTYFQNEAQLEKSRLLSDRFSAERPKGSFSTLEIQRTEQGDSAMYLCASSSSSGATPTDTQYFGPGTRLTVL.